The clone carrying this T cell receptor (beta chain) was counted once. The data are from a study of blood T cell repertoires in COVID-19. The wider study: T cells, B-cell-depleted T cells, or PBMCs provided the cDNA or gDNA that served as material.

Germline lookup yields CDR1 KGHSH and CDR2 LQKENI. Trimming removed 5 bases from V and 5 bases from J, with 12 bases in between. The CDR3 loop spans 14 amino acids. The method was immunoSEQ multiplex PCR; TCRdb's version includes in-frame clones alone and lacks a portion of them. Here the sample spans approximately 440,000 clones, around 90% being singletons. This TCR was recovered from a man aged 18 to 29 who had recovered from COVID-19. Sequences were obtained from PBMCs or T cells enriched from blood (not recorded which). V is TRBV18 and J is TRBJ2-2, with D maybe TRBD1 (6 bases). CDR3 sequence: CASSGGARTGELFF. In DNA, the CDR3 is TGTGCCAGCTCAGGGGGCGCGAGGACCGGGGAGCTGTTTTTT.